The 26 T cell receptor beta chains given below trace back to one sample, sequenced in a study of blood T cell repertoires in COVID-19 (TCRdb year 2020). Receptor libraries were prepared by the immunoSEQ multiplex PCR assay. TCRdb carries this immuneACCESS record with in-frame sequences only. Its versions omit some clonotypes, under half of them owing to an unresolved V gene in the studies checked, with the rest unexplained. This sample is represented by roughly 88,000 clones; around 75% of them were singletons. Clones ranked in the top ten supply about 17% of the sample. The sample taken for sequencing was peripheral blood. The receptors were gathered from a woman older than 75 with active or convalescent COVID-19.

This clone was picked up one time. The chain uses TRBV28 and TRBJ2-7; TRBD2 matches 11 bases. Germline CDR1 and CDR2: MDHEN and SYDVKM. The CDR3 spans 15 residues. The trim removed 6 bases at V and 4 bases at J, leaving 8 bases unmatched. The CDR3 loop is CASSLHGTSGYEQYF. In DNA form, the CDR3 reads TGTGCCAGCAGCCTCCACGGGACTAGCGGTTACGAGCAGTACTTC.

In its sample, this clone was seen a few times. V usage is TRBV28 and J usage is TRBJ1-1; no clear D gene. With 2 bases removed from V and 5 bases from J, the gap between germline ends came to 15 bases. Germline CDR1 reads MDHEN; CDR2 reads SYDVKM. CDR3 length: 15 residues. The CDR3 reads CASSLNTATGTEAFF. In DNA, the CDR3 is TGTGCCAGCAGTTTAAATACCGCGACGGGAACTGAAGCTTTCTTT. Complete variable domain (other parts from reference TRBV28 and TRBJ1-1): DVKVTQSSRYLVKRTGEKVFLECVQDMDHENMFWYRQDPGLGLRLIYFSYDVKMKEKGDIPEGYSVSREKKERFSLILESASTNQTSMYLCASSLNTATGTEAFFGQGTRLTVV.

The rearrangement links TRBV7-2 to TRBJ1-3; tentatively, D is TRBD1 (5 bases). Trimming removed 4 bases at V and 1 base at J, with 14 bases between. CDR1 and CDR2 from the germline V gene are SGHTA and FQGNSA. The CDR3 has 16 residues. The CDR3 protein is CASSSKIGTSGNTIYF. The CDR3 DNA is TGTGCCAGCAGCTCTAAGATCGGGACTTCTGGAAACACCATATATTTT.

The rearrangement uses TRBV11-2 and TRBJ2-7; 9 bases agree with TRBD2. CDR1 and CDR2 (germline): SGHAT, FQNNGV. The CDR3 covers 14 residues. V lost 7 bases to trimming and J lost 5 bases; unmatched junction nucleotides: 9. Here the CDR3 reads CASILTRGGNEQYF. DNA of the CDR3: TGTGCCAGCATTCTGACGCGGGGGGGCAACGAGCAGTACTTC.

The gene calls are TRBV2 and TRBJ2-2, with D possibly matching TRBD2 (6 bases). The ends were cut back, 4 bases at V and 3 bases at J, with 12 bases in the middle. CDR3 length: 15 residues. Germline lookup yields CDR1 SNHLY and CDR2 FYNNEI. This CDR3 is CASSAERADTGELFF. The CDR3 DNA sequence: TGTGCCAGCAGTGCTGAGCGGGCGGACACCGGGGAGCTGTTTTTT.

CDR3: CASSQERGGPDTQYF. As DNA, the CDR3 is TGTGCCAGCAGCCAAGAAAGGGGGGGGCCAGATACGCAGTATTTT. V usage is TRBV4-2 and J usage is TRBJ2-3, with D perhaps matching TRBD2 (7 bases). V shed 0 bases and J shed 4 bases, with 11 bases lying between them. The germline V gene has CDR1 LGHNA and CDR2 YNFKEQ. This CDR3 region has 15 residues.

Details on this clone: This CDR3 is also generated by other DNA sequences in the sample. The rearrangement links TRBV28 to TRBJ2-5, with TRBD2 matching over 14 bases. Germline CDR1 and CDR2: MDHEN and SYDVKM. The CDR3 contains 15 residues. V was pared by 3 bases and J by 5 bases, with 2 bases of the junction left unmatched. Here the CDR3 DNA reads TGTGCCAGCAGTTTGGGACTAGCGGGAGCGGAGACCCAGTACTTC. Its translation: CASSLGLAGAETQYF.

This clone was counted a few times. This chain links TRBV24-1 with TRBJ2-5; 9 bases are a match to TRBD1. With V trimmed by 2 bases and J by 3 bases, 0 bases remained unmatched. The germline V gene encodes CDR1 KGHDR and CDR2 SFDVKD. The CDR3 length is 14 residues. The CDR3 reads CATSDWTGEETQYF. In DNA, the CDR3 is TGTGCCACCAGTGATTGGACAGGGGAAGAGACCCAGTACTTC.

CDR3 sequence reads: CASTKGGASGNEQFF. In DNA form, the CDR3 reads TGTGCCAGCACCAAAGGAGGGGCTTCGGGCAATGAGCAGTTCTTC. This chain uses TRBV11-3 with TRBJ2-1; weak D call: TRBD2 (6 bases). The V gene's germline CDR1 is SGHNT and CDR2 YENEEA. V was clipped by 7 bases and J by 6 bases, with 19 bases between them. The CDR3 runs to 15 residues.

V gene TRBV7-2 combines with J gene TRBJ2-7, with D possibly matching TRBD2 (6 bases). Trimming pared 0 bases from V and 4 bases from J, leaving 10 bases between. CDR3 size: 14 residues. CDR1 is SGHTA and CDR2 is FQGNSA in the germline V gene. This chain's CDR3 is CASSLAGGNYEQYF. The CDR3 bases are TGTGCCAGCAGCTTAGCGGGGGGAAATTACGAGCAGTACTTC. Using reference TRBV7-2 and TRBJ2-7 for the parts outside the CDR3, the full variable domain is GAGVSQSPSNKVTEKGKDVELRCDPISGHTALYWYRQSLGQGLEFLIYFQGNSAPDKSGLPSDRFSAERTGGSVSTLTIQRTQQEDSAVYLCASSLAGGNYEQYFGPGTRLTVT.

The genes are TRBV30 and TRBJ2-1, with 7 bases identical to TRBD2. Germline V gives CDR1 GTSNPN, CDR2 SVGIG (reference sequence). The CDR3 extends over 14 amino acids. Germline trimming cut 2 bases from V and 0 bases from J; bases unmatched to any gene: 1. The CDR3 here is CAWSSGTSYNEQFF. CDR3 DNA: TGTGCCTGGAGTAGCGGGACCTCCTACAATGAGCAGTTCTTC. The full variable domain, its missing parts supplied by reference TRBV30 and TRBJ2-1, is SQTIHQWPATLVQPVGSPLSLECTVEGTSNPNLYWYRQAAGRGLQLLFYSVGIGQISSEVPQNLSASRPQDRQFILSSKKLLLSDSGFYLCAWSSGTSYNEQFFGPGTRLTVL.

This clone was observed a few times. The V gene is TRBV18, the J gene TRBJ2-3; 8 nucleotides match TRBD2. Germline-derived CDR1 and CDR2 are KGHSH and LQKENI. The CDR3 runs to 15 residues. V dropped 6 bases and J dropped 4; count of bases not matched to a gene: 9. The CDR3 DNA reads TGTGCCAGCTCGCGAGCGGGAGTCATTGCAGATACGCAGTATTTT. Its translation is CASSRAGVIADTQYF.

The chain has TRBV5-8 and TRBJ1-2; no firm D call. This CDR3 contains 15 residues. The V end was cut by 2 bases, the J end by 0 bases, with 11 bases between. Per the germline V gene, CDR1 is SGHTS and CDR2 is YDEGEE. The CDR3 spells CASSFRFAPNYGYTF. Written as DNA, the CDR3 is TGTGCCAGCAGCTTTCGATTCGCGCCTAACTATGGCTACACCTTC. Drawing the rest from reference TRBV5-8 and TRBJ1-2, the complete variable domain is EAGVTQSPTHLIKTRGQQATLRCSPISGHTSVYWYQQALGLGLQFLLWYDEGEERNRGNFPPRFSGRQFPNYSSELNVNALELEDSALYLCASSFRFAPNYGYTFGSGTRLTVV.

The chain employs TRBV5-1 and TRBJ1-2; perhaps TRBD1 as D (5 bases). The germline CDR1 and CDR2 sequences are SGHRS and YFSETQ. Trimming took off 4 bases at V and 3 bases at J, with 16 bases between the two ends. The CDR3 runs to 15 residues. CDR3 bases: TGCGCCAGCAGCCTAACAGGCCCCTCCGACTATGGCTACACCTTC. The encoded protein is CASSLTGPSDYGYTF.

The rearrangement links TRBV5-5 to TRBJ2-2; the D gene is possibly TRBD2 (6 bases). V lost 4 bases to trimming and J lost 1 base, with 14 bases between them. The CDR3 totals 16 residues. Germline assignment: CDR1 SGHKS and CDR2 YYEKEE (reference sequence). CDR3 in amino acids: CASSPYSGENTGELFF. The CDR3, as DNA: TGTGCCAGCAGCCCCTATAGCGGAGAGAACACCGGGGAGCTGTTTTTT. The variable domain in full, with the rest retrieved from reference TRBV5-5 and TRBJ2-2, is DAGVTQSPTHLIKTRGQQVTLRCSPISGHKSVSWYQQVLGQGPQFIFQYYEKEERGRGNFPDRFSARQFPNYSSELNVNALLLGDSALYLCASSPYSGENTGELFFGEGSRLTVL.

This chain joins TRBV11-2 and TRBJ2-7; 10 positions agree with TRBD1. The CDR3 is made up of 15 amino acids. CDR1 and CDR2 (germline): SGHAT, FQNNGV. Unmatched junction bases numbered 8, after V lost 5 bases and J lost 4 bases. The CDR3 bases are TGTGCCAGCAGCCCTTGGGACAGGGGAGGATACGAGCAGTACTTC. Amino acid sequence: CASSPWDRGGYEQYF.

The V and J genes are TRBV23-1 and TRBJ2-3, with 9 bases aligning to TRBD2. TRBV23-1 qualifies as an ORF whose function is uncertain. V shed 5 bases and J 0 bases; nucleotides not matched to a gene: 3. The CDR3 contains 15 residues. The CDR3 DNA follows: TGCGCCAGCAGTTGTCTAGCGGGAAGCACAGATACGCAGTATTTT. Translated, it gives CASSCLAGSTDTQYF.

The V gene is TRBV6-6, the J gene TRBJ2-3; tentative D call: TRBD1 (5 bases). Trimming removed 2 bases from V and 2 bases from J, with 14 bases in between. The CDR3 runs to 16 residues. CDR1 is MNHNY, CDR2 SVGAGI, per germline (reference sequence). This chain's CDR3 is CASSYGTGLNTDTQYF. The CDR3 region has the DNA TGTGCCAGCAGTTACGGAACAGGATTAAACACAGATACGCAGTATTTT.

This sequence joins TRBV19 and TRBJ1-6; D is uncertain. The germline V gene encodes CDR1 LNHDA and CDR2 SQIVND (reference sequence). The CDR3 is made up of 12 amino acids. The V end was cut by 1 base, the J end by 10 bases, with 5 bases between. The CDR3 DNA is TGTGCCAGTAGTATAGGAGAATCACCCCTCCACTTT. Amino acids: CASSIGESPLHF.

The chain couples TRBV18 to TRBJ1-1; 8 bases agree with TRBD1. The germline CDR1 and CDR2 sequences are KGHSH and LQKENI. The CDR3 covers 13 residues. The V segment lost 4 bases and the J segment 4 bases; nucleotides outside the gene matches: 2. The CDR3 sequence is CASSRTGITEAFF. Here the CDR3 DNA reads TGTGCCAGCTCACGGACAGGGATCACTGAAGCTTTCTTT.

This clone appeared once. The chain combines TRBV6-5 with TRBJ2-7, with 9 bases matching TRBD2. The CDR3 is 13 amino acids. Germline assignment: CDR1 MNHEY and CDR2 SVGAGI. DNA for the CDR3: TGTGCGTCTCGGCGGGAGGGTGTCTACGAGCAGTACTTC. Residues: CASRREGVYEQYF.

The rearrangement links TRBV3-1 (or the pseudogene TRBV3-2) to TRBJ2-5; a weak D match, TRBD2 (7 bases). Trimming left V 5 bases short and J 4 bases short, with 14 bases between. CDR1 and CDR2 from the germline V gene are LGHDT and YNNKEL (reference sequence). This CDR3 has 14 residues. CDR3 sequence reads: CASSFARGGETQYF. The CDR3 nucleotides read TGTGCCAGCAGCTTCGCGAGGGGGGGAGAGACCCAGTACTTC.

CDR3 sequence (DNA): TGTGCCAGCAGCTCTGGACAGGGGATGGGTCAGCCCCAGCATTTT. It specifies CASSSGQGMGQPQHF. The chain carries TRBV7-2 and TRBJ1-5; 9 bases match TRBD1. J was trimmed by 6 bases and V by 4 bases; bases with no gene match: 7. This CDR3 comprises 15 residues. The germline V gene has CDR1 SGHTA and CDR2 FQGNSA.

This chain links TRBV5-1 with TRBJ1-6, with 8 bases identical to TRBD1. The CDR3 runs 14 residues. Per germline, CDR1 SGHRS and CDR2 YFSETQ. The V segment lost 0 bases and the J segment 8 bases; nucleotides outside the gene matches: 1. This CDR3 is CASSLDRGYSPLHF. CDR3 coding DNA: TGCGCCAGCAGCTTGGACAGGGGGTATTCACCCCTCCACTTT.

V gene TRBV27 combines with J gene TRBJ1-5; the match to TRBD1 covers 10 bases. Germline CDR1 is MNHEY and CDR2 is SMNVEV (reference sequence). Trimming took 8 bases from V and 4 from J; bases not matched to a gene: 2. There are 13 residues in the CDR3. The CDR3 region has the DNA TGTGCCAGCCGGGGACAGGGGAATCAGCCCCAGCATTTT. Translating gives CASRGQGNQPQHF.

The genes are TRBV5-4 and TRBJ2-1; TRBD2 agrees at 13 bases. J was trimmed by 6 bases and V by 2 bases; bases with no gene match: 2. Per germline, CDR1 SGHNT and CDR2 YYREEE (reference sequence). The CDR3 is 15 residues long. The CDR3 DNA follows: TGTGCCAGCAGCTTAGGACTAGCGGGAGCCAATGAGCAGTTCTTC. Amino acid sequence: CASSLGLAGANEQFF. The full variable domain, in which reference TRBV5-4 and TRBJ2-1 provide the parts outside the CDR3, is ETGVTQSPTHLIKTRGQQVTLRCSSQSGHNTVSWYQQALGQGPQFIFQYYREEENGRGNFPPRFSGLQFPNYSSELNVNALELDDSALYLCASSLGLAGANEQFFGPGTRLTVL.